This entry features one T cell receptor (beta chain) sequence. This specimen comes from a study of blood T cell repertoires in COVID-19. Overall study context: The analysed material was cDNA or gDNA that came from T cells, B-cell-depleted T cells, or PBMCs.

Method: immunoSEQ multiplex PCR; TCRdb's copy keeps in-frame clones and lacks some. The data show under 45,000 clones, around 87% seen once. This CDR3 is built from 15 residues. With V trimmed by 2 bases and J by 8 bases, 10 bases remained unmatched. Germline CDR1 reads SGDLS; CDR2 reads YYNGEE. The chain combines TRBV9 with TRBJ2-1; 7 bases line up with TRBD1. This clonotype was sampled from an older man with active COVID-19. What was sequenced was peripheral blood. CDR3 sequence reads: CASSVLTGNGHEQFF. CDR3 DNA sequence: TGTGCCAGCAGCGTTCTGACAGGGAACGGACATGAGCAGTTCTTC.